This T cell receptor beta chain originates from a study of Graves' ophthalmopathy and Graves' hyperthyroidism listed by TCRdb under 2018. About the study as a whole: Hyperthyroidism was considered stable if no progression to ophthalmopathy occurred within 18 months of follow-up. TCR beta repertoire signatures were used to distinguish Graves' ophthalmopathy from Graves' hyperthyroidism and to predict progression to ophthalmopathy. In total, over 130 blood samples were TCR-sequenced: around 42 ophthalmopathy, approximately 75 hyperthyroidism and some 17 hyperthyroidism-to-ophthalmopathy patients. A discovery set of more than 90 patients (around 40 ophthalmopathy, fewer than 60 stable hyperthyroidism) was enrolled to explore V-J signatures distinguishing ophthalmopathy from hyperthyroidism. An independent validation cohort was composed of some 19 hyperthyroidism patients and about 16 patients who later progressed from hyperthyroidism to ophthalmopathy. In more than five hyperthyroidism patients, the T-cell repertoires found in thyroid tissue were compared with those found in blood. Following sampling, methimazole starting at 30 mg daily was administered to hyperthyroidism patients, and high-dose intravenous methylprednisolone was administered to ophthalmopathy patients.

The hyperthyroidism patients were 18 to 65 years old and newly diagnosed, with a disease duration of less than 2 months. Patients were excluded if they had other autoimmune diseases, uncontrolled infections, pregnancy or lactation. Clinical symptoms, serum thyroxine, TRAb, thyroid ultrasound and orbital computed tomography were used for diagnosis. Total RNA was extracted with Trizol reagent and quality-checked on an Agilent 2100 Bioanalyzer. The germline V gene sets CDR1 to SGHVS and CDR2 to FQNEAQ. V was cut back by 0 bases and J by 0 bases, leaving a gap of 8 bases between them. Measured from the cysteine to the phenylalanine, the CDR3 is 15 residues long. The only DNA kept is the CDR3, 45 bases in frame from the first base. In its sample, this clonotype was seen many times. Its target antigen remains unknown. No base-level quality is on record; no much larger clone is a single base apart. Summary of the overall study and its limitations: Sample size was not statistically predetermined, and group allocation was not concealed from the investigators. In cross-validation, the 13-signature model distinguished ophthalmopathy from stable hyperthyroidism with about 88% sensitivity and 81% to 83% specificity, and in the test set the corresponding values were approximately 79% and 70%. In validation, the model predicted ophthalmopathy progression with about 64% sensitivity and 72.22% specificity; 12 predicted patients were CT-confirmed with GO in a median of about 6.1 months. Most expanded thyroid clonotypes with a frequency above 0.001 also appeared in blood, which suggests that blood repertoires may reflect the immune response in the thyroid.

TCR beta CDR3 regions were amplified from RNA transcripts for repertoire sequencing. A first-round RT-PCR used HTBI primers with the Qiagen OneStep RT-PCR kit, followed by a second-round multiplex PCR, size selection and purification. The libraries underwent paired-end sequencing with 100 bp reads on an Illumina HiSeq2000. As for how the authors treated the data: SOAPnuke was used to process the reads, removing any read that contained adapters or uncalled bases, had a mean Phred below 15, or lacked an exact match to the constant primer or identifier. COPE v1.2.5 was used to merge high-quality paired reads. Each unique nucleotide sequence was defined as a clonotype, and clonotypes were aligned to IMGT TRB V, D and J references with MiTCR v1.1. The analysis was limited to V-J combinations with a frequency above 0.0001, which together covered approximately 99% of repertoires. For each V-J combination, a TCR clonal expansion and chaos score was defined as the ratio of F50 clonal expansion to chaos observed in the TCRdist matrix. Features were reduced by Welch's t-statistics and random forest to around 14 V-J combinations, which fed a naive Bayes classifier. The similarity between thyroid and blood repertoires was quantified using the Morisita-Horn index. The public sequencing data were trimmed at Q25 with fastp and processed into clonotypes with MiXCR by TCRdb, which kept only in-frame beta chains. Rows are combined by CDR3 protein, so each entry shows the most common genes and DNA. The V and J calls shown here were made by TCRdb, not taken from the authors' results. In all, the sample holds 900,000 to 1,200,000 distinct CDR3 sequences, and roughly 35% of those were seen once. The top ten constitute around 10% of the sample.

Sequenced: peripheral blood or thyroid tissue (not recorded which). In this chain, TRBV7-8 is recombined with TRBJ2-5; the D segment might be TRBD1 or TRBD2, since each matches 5 bases. This receptor was identified in an adult man with Graves' hyperthyroidism. The nucleotide sequence reads as follows: TGTGCCAGCAGCTTAGCGGGGCGGGACCAAGAGACCCAGTACTTC. Its amino acids are CASSLAGRDQETQYF.